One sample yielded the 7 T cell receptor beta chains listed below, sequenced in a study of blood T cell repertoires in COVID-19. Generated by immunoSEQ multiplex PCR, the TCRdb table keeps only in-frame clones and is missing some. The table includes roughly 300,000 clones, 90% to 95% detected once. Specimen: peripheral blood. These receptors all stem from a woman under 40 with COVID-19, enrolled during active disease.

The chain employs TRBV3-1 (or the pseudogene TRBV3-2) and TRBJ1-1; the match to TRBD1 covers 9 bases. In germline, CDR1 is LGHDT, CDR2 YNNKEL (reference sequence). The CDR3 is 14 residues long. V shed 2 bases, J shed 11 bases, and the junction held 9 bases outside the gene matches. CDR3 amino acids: CASSQLGTGIAAFF. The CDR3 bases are TGTGCCAGCAGCCAACTTGGGACAGGGATTGCGGCTTTCTTT.

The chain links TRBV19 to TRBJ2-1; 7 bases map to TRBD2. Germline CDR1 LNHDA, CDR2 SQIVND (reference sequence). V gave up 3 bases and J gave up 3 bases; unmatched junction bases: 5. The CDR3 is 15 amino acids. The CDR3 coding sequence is TGTGCCAGTAGTATCGGGGGGACGGGCTACAATGAGCAGTTCTTC. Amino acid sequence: CASSIGGTGYNEQFF.

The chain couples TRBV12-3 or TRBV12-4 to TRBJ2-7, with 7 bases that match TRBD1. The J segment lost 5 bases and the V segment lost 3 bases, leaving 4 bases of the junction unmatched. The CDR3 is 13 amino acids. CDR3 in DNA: TGTGCCAGCAGTTTCCGACAGGGCAACGAGCAGTACTTC. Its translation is CASSFRQGNEQYF.

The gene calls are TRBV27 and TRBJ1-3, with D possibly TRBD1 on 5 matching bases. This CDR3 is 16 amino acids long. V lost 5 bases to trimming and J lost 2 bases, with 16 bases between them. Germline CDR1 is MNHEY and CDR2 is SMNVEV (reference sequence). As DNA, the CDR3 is TGTGCCAGCAGTCTCCTCAGGGTGGGTGCTGGAAACACCATATATTTT. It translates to CASSLLRVGAGNTIYF.

The CDR3 nucleotides read TGTGCCAGCAGCTCGGGACTAGCGGAGGAGCAGTACTTC. Encoded protein: CASSSGLAEEQYF. The rearrangement uses TRBV7-9 and TRBJ2-7, with TRBD2 identical over 11 bases. The length of the CDR3 is 13 residues. Losses at the gene ends were 4 bases for V and 7 bases for J; bases not matched to a gene: 3. The germline V gene has CDR1 SEHNR and CDR2 FQNEAQ (reference sequence).

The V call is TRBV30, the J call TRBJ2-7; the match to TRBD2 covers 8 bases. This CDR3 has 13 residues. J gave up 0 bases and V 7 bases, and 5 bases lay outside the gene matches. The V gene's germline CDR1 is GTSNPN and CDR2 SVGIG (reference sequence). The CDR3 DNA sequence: TGTGCCTCACTAGCGGACAGCTCCTACGAGCAGTACTTC. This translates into CASLADSSYEQYF.

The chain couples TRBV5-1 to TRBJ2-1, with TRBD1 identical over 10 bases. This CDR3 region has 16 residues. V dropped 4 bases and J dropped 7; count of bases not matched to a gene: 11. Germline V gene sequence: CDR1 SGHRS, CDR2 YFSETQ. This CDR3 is CASSPPGTGAFNEQFF. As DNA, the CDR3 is TGCGCCAGCAGCCCCCCCGGGACAGGGGCCTTTAATGAGCAGTTCTTC.